A single sample is the source of the 20 T cell receptor beta chains below, sequenced in a study of graft-versus-host responses after intestinal transplantation. The method was immunoSEQ multiplex PCR; TCRdb's version includes in-frame clones alone and lacks a portion of them. In the table there are around 20,000 clones, around nine tenths of which are singletons. This specimen was PBMCs, taken more than 350 days after transplant. All receptors come from a human patient who received an intestinal transplant, so some T cells may come from the graft donor.

As concerns this clone: Other nucleotide sequences in the sample specify the same CDR3. This sequence joins TRBV5-5 and TRBJ1-1; D not resolved. The CDR3 is 13 residues long. The germline V and J ends were trimmed by 4 bases and 2 bases, with 9 bases remaining between them. Germline V lookup: CDR1 SGHKS, CDR2 YYEKEE (reference sequence). Written as DNA, the CDR3 is TGTGCCAGCAGCATAAGGTCCAACACTGAAGCTTTCTTT. Protein product: CASSIRSNTEAFF.

V usage is TRBV5-3 and J usage is TRBJ1-2; TRBD1 agrees at 8 bases. TRBV5-3 belongs to the ORF category, with a function that is uncertain. V lost 2 bases, J lost 2 bases, and 8 bases stayed unmatched. This CDR3 spans 16 amino acids. CDR3 protein: CARSFMDGTGNYGYTF. CDR3 sequence (DNA): TGTGCCAGAAGCTTCATGGACGGGACAGGAAACTATGGCTACACCTTC.

The chain employs TRBV6-4 and TRBJ1-3; D remains unclear. This CDR3 is built from 16 residues. V was clipped by 0 bases and J by 0 bases, with 9 bases between them. Germline V CDR1 and CDR2: MRHNA, SNTAGT. CDR3 region: CASSDSIAGSGNTIYF. In nucleotides, the CDR3 is TGTGCCAGCAGTGACTCGATTGCAGGCTCTGGAAACACCATATATTTT.

The chain links TRBV7-8 to TRBJ2-1; D unclear. From germline, CDR1 is SGHVS and CDR2 FQNEAQ. The CDR3 spans 11 residues. The V end lost 6 bases, the J end lost 8 bases, and 8 bases lay between the germline ends. CDR3: CASRSSYEQFF. As DNA, the CDR3 is TGTGCCAGCAGGTCGTCCTATGAGCAGTTCTTC.

This clone appeared once. This chain joins TRBV2 and TRBJ1-3; TRBD1 might be the D (6 bases). The germline V gene has CDR1 SNHLY and CDR2 FYNNEI. Deletions cut 2 bases from V and 3 bases from J, with 26 bases between. This CDR3 comprises 20 residues. CDR3 in amino acids: CASSERRWSGALGLGNTIYF. As DNA, the CDR3 is TGTGCCAGCAGTGAACGTAGGTGGTCAGGGGCTCTCGGCCTTGGAAACACCATATATTTT. The full variable domain, in which reference TRBV2 and TRBJ1-3 provide the parts outside the CDR3, is EPEVTQTPSHQVTQMGQEVILRCVPISNHLYFYWYRQILGQKVEFLVSFYNNEISEKSEIFDDQFSVERPDGSNFTLKIRSTKLEDSAMYFCASSERRWSGALGLGNTIYFGEGSWLTVV.

The chain uses TRBV2 and TRBJ2-7, with D perhaps matching TRBD2 (5 bases). Trimming removed 2 bases from V and 5 bases from J, with 10 bases in between. Germline CDR1 reads SNHLY; CDR2 reads FYNNEI. The CDR3 is 13 amino acids. CDR3 residues: CASSERTRDEQYF. CDR3 sequence (DNA): TGTGCCAGCAGTGAAAGGACGAGGGACGAGCAGTACTTC.

CDR3 region: CASSGRGPGLEAFF. For the CDR3, the DNA is TGTGCCAGCAGTGGAAGGGGGCCGGGACTTGAAGCTTTCTTT. The chain couples TRBV2 to TRBJ1-1; 7 bases align to TRBD1. The CDR3 covers 14 residues. Looked up from germline, CDR1 is SNHLY and CDR2 is FYNNEI. Unmatched junction bases numbered 9, after V lost 4 bases and J lost 7 bases.

The rearrangement links TRBV13 to TRBJ2-1; 8 bases map to TRBD2. V shed 5 bases, J shed 2 bases, and the junction held 17 bases outside the gene matches. The germline V gene encodes CDR1 PRHDT and CDR2 FYEKMQ (reference sequence). The length of the CDR3 is 19 residues. The CDR3 DNA reads as TGTGCCAGCAGCCGGCCAGCGGGCCTTCCGGGGGGGCCCTACAATGAGCAGTTCTTC. Amino acid sequence: CASSRPAGLPGGPYNEQFF.

This clone turned up a few times. The J gene is TRBJ1-5, the V gene TRBV6-6; 7 nucleotides match TRBD1. The trim removed 6 bases at V and 6 bases at J, leaving 11 bases unmatched. CDR1 MNHNY and CDR2 SVGAGI come from the germline V gene (reference sequence). The CDR3 covers 15 residues. The CDR3 here is CASSPGQGVFQPQHF. In nucleotides, the CDR3 is TGTGCCAGCAGCCCCGGGCAGGGGGTTTTTCAGCCCCAGCATTTT.

The V gene is TRBV19, the J gene TRBJ1-2; TRBD1 aligns across 7 bases. CDR1 LNHDA and CDR2 SQIVND come from the germline V gene (reference sequence). With 5 bases clipped from V and 7 bases from J, the junction kept 7 bases outside the gene matches. The CDR3 length is 13 residues. CDR3 protein: CASSVQGIAGYTF. The CDR3 DNA is TGTGCCAGTAGTGTACAGGGGATCGCTGGCTACACCTTC. Full variable domain (missing parts from reference TRBV19 and TRBJ1-2): DGGITQSPKYLFRKEGQNVTLSCEQNLNHDAMYWYRQDPGQGLRLIYYSQIVNDFQKGDIAEGYSVSREKKESFPLTVTSAQKNPTAFYLCASSVQGIAGYTFGSGTRLTVV.

The rearrangement uses TRBV28 and TRBJ2-6; TRBD1 might be the D (6 bases). The germline V and J ends were trimmed by 2 bases and 3 bases, with 8 bases remaining between them. The CDR3 extends over 15 amino acids. Germline V gene data show CDR1 as MDHEN and CDR2 as SYDVKM. The CDR3 DNA is TGTGCCAGCAGTTTACAGGGGTTTGGGGCCAACGTCCTGACTTTC. This codes for CASSLQGFGANVLTF.

This chain connects TRBV5-1 to TRBJ2-3; tentative D call: TRBD2 (6 bases). CDR3 length equals 14 residues. Germline V gives CDR1 SGHRS, CDR2 YFSETQ. Trimming stripped 0 bases from V and 1 base from J, with 6 bases between. CDR3 amino acids: CASSLASGTDTQYF. In nucleotides, the CDR3 is TGCGCCAGCAGCTTGGCTAGCGGCACAGATACGCAGTATTTT.

This clone was picked up one time. The chain recombines TRBV5-1 with TRBJ2-6, with 8 bases lining up with TRBD1. Germline lookup yields CDR1 SGHRS and CDR2 YFSETQ. This CDR3 has 15 amino acids. Germline trimming cut 4 bases from V and 4 bases from J; bases unmatched to any gene: 4. CDR3 residues: CASSQGASGANVLTF. The CDR3 region has the DNA TGCGCCAGCAGCCAGGGGGCATCAGGGGCCAACGTCCTGACTTTC. The full variable domain, rest sourced from reference TRBV5-1 and TRBJ2-6, is KAGVTQTPRYLIKTRGQQVTLSCSPISGHRSVSWYQQTPGQGLQFLFEYFSETQRNKGNFPGRFSGRQFSNSRSEMNVSTLELGDSALYLCASSQGASGANVLTFGAGSRLTVL.

The chain is built from TRBV11-3 and TRBJ2-7; D may match TRBD1 or TRBD2 (5 bases each). The CDR3 covers 12 residues. Trimming took 1 base from V and 6 from J, leaving 7 bases between them. The germline V gene encodes CDR1 SGHNT and CDR2 YENEEA. In nucleotides, the CDR3 is TGTGCCAGCAGCTTAGGGGACCTCGAGCAGTACTTC. Protein sequence: CASSLGDLEQYF.

CDR3 protein: CASSLQQDNTGELFF. CDR3 DNA sequence: TGCGCCAGCAGCTTACAACAGGACAACACCGGGGAGCTGTTTTTT. This sequence joins TRBV5-1 and TRBJ2-2, with D perhaps matching TRBD1 (5 bases). V was cut by 2 bases and J by 2 bases, with 10 bases left in between. CDR3 length: 15 residues. Germline values: CDR1 SGHRS, CDR2 YFSETQ.

V and J are TRBV5-6 and TRBJ1-2; D is perhaps TRBD1 (6 bases). The CDR3 runs to 13 residues. Per the germline V gene, CDR1 is SGHDT and CDR2 is YYEEEE. Trimming pared 2 bases from V and 2 bases from J, leaving 7 bases between. CDR3 sequence (DNA): TGTGCCAGCAGCTTCGGACAGAACTATGGCTACACCTTC. Its protein product is CASSFGQNYGYTF. The full variable domain, rest sourced from reference TRBV5-6 and TRBJ1-2, is DAGVTQSPTHLIKTRGQQVTLRCSPKSGHDTVSWYQQALGQGPQFIFQYYEEEERQRGNFPDRFSGHQFPNYSSELNVNALLLGDSALYLCASSFGQNYGYTFGSGTRLTVV.

V gene TRBV15 combines with J gene TRBJ2-3; no definite D call. Germline assignment: CDR1 LNHNV and CDR2 YYDKDF (reference sequence). The V and J ends lost 0 bases and 6 bases respectively, with 7 bases between them. The CDR3 sequence is 13 residues long. The CDR3 DNA reads as TGTGCCACCAGCAGAGATTGGACGGATACGCAGTATTTT. Amino acids: CATSRDWTDTQYF.

This clone was recorded a few times. V and J are TRBV6-5 and TRBJ2-7; D is unresolved. Between the trimmed V and J ends, which lost 2 bases and 2 bases, there was a span of 13 bases. The CDR3 sequence is 15 residues long. Germline V gene data show CDR1 as MNHEY and CDR2 as SVGAGI. Written as DNA, the CDR3 is TGTGCCAGCAGTTACCCCGGTTTGAATGCCTACGAGCAGTACTTC. This encodes CASSYPGLNAYEQYF.

The rearrangement links TRBV19 to TRBJ1-3; maybe TRBD1 (5 bases). Trimming left V 3 bases short and J 0 bases short, with 9 bases between. CDR3 length: 15 residues. CDR1 is LNHDA, CDR2 SQIVND, per germline (reference sequence). The CDR3 DNA reads as TGTGCCAGTAGTATCGGGGGGAGCTCTGGAAACACCATATATTTT. This codes for CASSIGGSSGNTIYF.

The V and J genes are TRBV7-2 and TRBJ2-3; D remains ambiguous. The CDR3 consists of 16 residues. V was cut by 2 bases and J by 0 bases, with 12 bases left in between. Germline V lookup: CDR1 SGHTA, CDR2 FQGNSA. This CDR3 is CASSLKAGGSTDTQYF. CDR3 nucleotides: TGTGCCAGCAGCTTAAAGGCTGGCGGTAGCACAGATACGCAGTATTTT.